Below are 16 T cell receptor beta chains sequenced from a single sample in a study of T cells in Graves' hyperthyroidism and ophthalmopathy. RNA transcripts yielded amplified TCR beta CDR3 regions. First-round RT-PCR targeting the TCR CDR3 was performed with the HTBI primer set. TCRdb itself ran the multiplex PCR reads through MiXCR, one entry per CDR3 protein. There are more than 350,000 distinct CDR3 sequences in the sample; roughly 15% occur only once, and approximately 20% lies in the top ten. The sample comprised blood. These receptors were taken from a woman aged 55 to 70 with Graves' ophthalmopathy.

This clonotype was found many times. The rearrangement links TRBV5-1 to TRBJ2-5; TRBD1 might be the D (7 bases). Trimming stripped 7 bases from V and 4 bases from J, with 14 bases between. The CDR3 is made up of 13 amino acids. Per the germline V gene, CDR1 is SGHRS and CDR2 is YFSETQ. CDR3 coding DNA: TGCGCCAGCCAGGAGGGGGCCGGAGAGACCCAGTACTTC. Translated, it gives CASQEGAGETQYF.

This clonotype has a single count. A read error may explain this, as a much larger clone is one base away. The chain combines TRBV28 with TRBJ2-5; 12 nucleotides align to TRBD1. This CDR3 is built from 15 residues. From germline, CDR1 is MDHEN and CDR2 SYDVKM. The CDR3 DNA follows: TGTGCCAGCAGTTCCGGGACAGGGGGCTTGGAGACCCAGTCCTTC. Translated, it gives CASSSGTGGLETQSF. Complete variable domain (other parts from reference TRBV28 and TRBJ2-5): DVKVTQSSRYLVKRTGEKVFLECVQDMDHENMFWYRQDPGLGLRLIYFSYDVKMKEKGDIPEGYSVSREKKERFSLILESASTNQTSMYLCASSSGTGGLETQSFGPGTRLLVL.

This clonotype has more than one count but fewer than ten. This sequence joins TRBV19 and TRBJ2-3; a weak D match, TRBD1 (6 bases). CDR3 size: 16 residues. Per the germline V gene, CDR1 is LNHDA and CDR2 is SQIVND (reference sequence). V lost 3 bases, J lost 2 bases, and 15 bases lay in between. The CDR3 here is CASSMWGRRDTDTQYF. The CDR3 DNA follows: TGTGCCAGTAGTATGTGGGGGCGGCGTGACACAGATACGCAGTATTTT.

This clonotype was seen repeatedly, ten times or more. The rearrangement uses TRBV5-8 and TRBJ2-2, with a possible D match to TRBD1 (6 bases). Per germline, CDR1 SGHTS and CDR2 YDEGEE. The CDR3 is 14 residues long. V was trimmed by 4 bases and J by 4 bases, leaving 11 bases between them. In DNA, the CDR3 is TGTGCCAGCAGCCGACAGGAGCTCACCGGGGAGCTGTTTTTT. Amino acids: CASSRQELTGELFF.

The sample holds many counts of this clonotype. The chain combines TRBV28 with TRBJ2-7; D may be TRBD1 (6 bases). Germline lookup yields CDR1 MDHEN and CDR2 SYDVKM. Trimming took off 4 bases at V and 2 bases at J, with 15 bases between the two ends. The CDR3 extends over 15 amino acids. The CDR3 bases are TGTGCCAGCAGTTCCCCCAGACAGGAAGCCTACGAGCAGTACTTC. Translation gives CASSSPRQEAYEQYF.

This clonotype showed up many times. The DNA of the CDR3 is TGTGCCAGCAGCTTACGCGGGAGAAACAATGAGCAGTTCTTC. Translating it yields CASSLRGRNNEQFF. This chain uses TRBV13 with TRBJ2-1; TRBD2 matches at 7 bases. J gave up 5 bases and V 2 bases, and 3 bases lay outside the gene matches. CDR3 length equals 14 residues. The germline gives CDR1 PRHDT, CDR2 FYEKMQ (reference sequence).

V gene TRBV12-5 combines with J gene TRBJ1-5; a weak D match, TRBD1 (5 bases). Germline V gene sequence: CDR1 LGHNT, CDR2 FRNRAP. This CDR3 spans 16 amino acids. V was pared by 3 bases and J by 1 base, with 13 bases between. The CDR3 nucleotides read TGTGCTAGTGGTTTAGTGCGACAGAAAAGCAATCAGCCCCAGCATTTT. It is translated as CASGLVRQKSNQPQHF. The whole variable domain, filled in from reference TRBV12-5 and TRBJ1-5, reads DARVTQTPRHKVTEMGQEVTMRCQPILGHNTVFWYRQTMMQGLELLAYFRNRAPLDDSGMPKDRFSAEMPDATLATLKIQPSEPRDSAVYFCASGLVRQKSNQPQHFGDGTRLSIL.

This clonotype showed up many times. The V gene is TRBV28, the J gene TRBJ2-1; 15 nucleotides line up with TRBD2. Trimming took 10 bases from V and 8 from J; bases not matched to a gene: 6. The CDR3 sequence is 14 residues long. The germline V gene has CDR1 MDHEN and CDR2 SYDVKM. The DNA for the CDR3 is TGTGCCACCCGGACTAGCGGGAGGGCCCATGAGCAGTTCTTC. This gives the protein CATRTSGRAHEQFF.

The sample holds many counts of this clonotype. This chain uses TRBV24-1 with TRBJ2-1, with D possibly called TRBD1 or TRBD2 (7 bases each). The CDR3 is made up of 16 amino acids. V was pared by 2 bases and J by 4 bases, with 14 bases between. CDR1 KGHDR and CDR2 SFDVKD come from the germline V gene. CDR3 residues: CATSDSTGRVYNEQFF. CDR3 sequence (DNA): TGTGCCACCAGTGATTCGACAGGGAGGGTTTACAATGAGCAGTTCTTC.

CDR3 protein: CASSLYLGNYGYTF. DNA for the CDR3: TGTGCCAGCAGTTTATACCTGGGGAACTATGGCTACACCTTC. This rearrangement joins TRBV28 to TRBJ1-2, with D uncertain. V was shortened by 1 base and J by 2 bases, with 8 bases between the two germline ends. This CDR3 contains 14 residues. Germline CDR1 MDHEN, CDR2 SYDVKM.

The genes are TRBV19 and TRBJ1-5, with D unresolved. V gave up 3 bases and J gave up 6 bases, with 9 bases separating them. This CDR3 is 13 amino acids long. CDR1 is LNHDA, CDR2 SQIVND, per germline (reference sequence). The CDR3 bases are TGTGCCAGTAGTATTCTTCGGGGTCAGCCCCAGCATTTT. This encodes CASSILRGQPQHF.

This clonotype was observed many times. This chain joins TRBV2 and TRBJ2-4; the match to TRBD1 covers 9 bases. V lost 4 bases, J lost 9 bases, and 7 bases stayed unmatched. The CDR3 consists of 14 residues. From germline, CDR1 is SNHLY and CDR2 FYNNEI. CDR3 region: CASSGGTGNGIQYF. DNA of the CDR3: TGTGCCAGCAGTGGGGGGACAGGGAATGGCATTCAGTACTTC.

This clonotype was seen at least ten times. The chain links TRBV5-1 to TRBJ1-2, with unresolved D. Germline V gene data show CDR1 as SGHRS and CDR2 as YFSETQ. CDR3 size: 14 residues. V was trimmed by 4 bases and J by 1 base, leaving 11 bases between them. CDR3 sequence: CASSPRGNNYGYTF. The CDR3 DNA follows: TGCGCCAGCAGCCCCCGGGGAAATAACTATGGCTACACCTTC.

This clonotype was observed many times. The gene calls are TRBV3-1 and TRBJ2-2; tentatively, D is TRBD1 (6 bases). Trimming pared 4 bases from V and 5 bases from J, leaving 8 bases between. The CDR3 covers 13 residues. The germline CDR1 and CDR2 sequences are LGHDT and YNNKEL (reference sequence). CDR3 DNA: TGTGCCAGCAGCCTTCAGGGGACCGGGGAGCTGTTTTTT. This codes for CASSLQGTGELFF. Supplemented by reference TRBV3-1 and TRBJ2-2, the full variable domain reads DTAVSQTPKYLVTQMGNDKSIKCEQNLGHDTMYWYKQDSKKFLKIMFSYNNKELIINETVPNRFSPKSPDKAHLNLHINSLELGDSAVYFCASSLQGTGELFFGEGSRLTVL.

This chain uses TRBV19 with TRBJ2-7; D gene ambiguous. Germline loops: CDR1 LNHDA, CDR2 SQIVND (reference sequence). There are 14 residues in the CDR3. V lost 1 base and J 3 bases, leaving 10 bases between the germline ends. CDR3 bases: TGTGCCAGTAGTATAGGCGTCAGGAGCTACGAGCAGTACTTC. This gives the protein CASSIGVRSYEQYF.

The table lists this clonotype with a few counts. The junction and the germline gene differ at one end; a read error may be behind it. The V call is TRBV12-3 or TRBV12-4, the J call TRBJ2-5, with D unclear. This CDR3 comprises 11 residues. The CDR3 region is CASSTVEIQYF. CDR3 nucleotides: TGTGCCAGCAGTACCGTAGAGATCCAGTACTTC.